A single sample gave rise to the 26 T cell receptor beta chains below, sequenced in a study of T cell responses to AZD1222 COVID-19 vaccine. Measured with immunoSEQ multiplex PCR; TCRdb has only the in-frame clones, and not every one. This table holds about 210,000 clones, approximately 94% found once. Sequencing used peripheral blood, obtained 28 days after the second dose of the MenACWY control vaccine. These TCRs come from an adult who received the MenACWY meningococcal vaccine as a control.

V and J are TRBV10-3 and TRBJ1-6; D perhaps matches TRBD1 (5 bases). CDR3 length: 12 amino acids. The V end lost 2 bases, the J end lost 9 bases, and 5 bases lay between the germline ends. The V gene's germline CDR1 is ENHRY and CDR2 SYGVKD. CDR3 region: CAISEGASPLHF. For the CDR3, the DNA is TGTGCCATCAGTGAGGGGGCTTCACCCCTCCACTTT.

The V and J genes are TRBV6-5 and TRBJ2-1; 7 positions agree with TRBD1. The CDR3 extends over 13 amino acids. Germline CDR1 MNHEY, CDR2 SVGAGI. The J segment lost 5 bases and the V segment lost 6 bases, leaving 4 bases of the junction unmatched. CDR3 sequence reads: CASSLTGNNEQFF. CDR3 nucleotide sequence: TGTGCCAGCAGCTTGACAGGGAACAATGAGCAGTTCTTC.

The CDR3 coding sequence is TGTGCCATCAGTGGGGCAGTACAAGAGACCCAGTACTTC. This sequence encodes CAISGAVQETQYF. The chain carries TRBV10-3 and TRBJ2-5, with unresolved D. CDR3 length: 13 residues. Germline V CDR1 and CDR2: ENHRY, SYGVKD. Deletions cut 4 bases from V and 2 bases from J, with 8 bases between.

As concerns this clone: The junction does not match germline at one end; this may be a read error. This rearrangement joins TRBV19 to TRBJ1-5; tentative D call: TRBD1 (5 bases). Germline loops: CDR1 LNHDA, CDR2 SQIVND (reference sequence). The CDR3 has 15 residues. DNA for the CDR3: TGTGCCAGTAATATAGGGACGGCAAGCAATCAGCCCCAGCATTTT. It translates to CASNIGTASNQPQHF.

The chain couples TRBV12-3 or TRBV12-4 to TRBJ2-7; no reliable D call. Trimming stripped 5 bases from V and 4 bases from J, with 12 bases between. The CDR3 sequence is 13 residues long. CDR3 sequence: CASSPKTPYEQYF. For the CDR3, the DNA is TGTGCCAGCAGTCCAAAGACACCTTACGAGCAGTACTTC.

The chain employs TRBV19 and TRBJ1-1; perhaps TRBD1 as D (5 bases). V was trimmed by 8 bases and J by 1 base, leaving 11 bases between them. CDR1 LNHDA and CDR2 SQIVND come from the germline V gene (reference sequence). The CDR3 runs 13 residues. CDR3 sequence reads: CASHLTGNTEAFF. CDR3 bases: TGTGCCAGTCATCTTACAGGGAACACTGAAGCTTTCTTT.

The gene calls are TRBV19 and TRBJ1-4, with D unclear. The V and J ends lost 9 bases and 6 bases respectively, with 14 bases between them. CDR1 is LNHDA, CDR2 SQIVND, per germline (reference sequence). CDR3 length: 13 amino acids. CDR3 region: CASRRVGDEKLFF. In nucleotides, the CDR3 is TGTGCCAGCCGCCGGGTGGGAGATGAAAAACTGTTTTTT.

The chain joins TRBV5-8 to TRBJ2-7, with D perhaps being TRBD1 or TRBD2 (6 bases each). Germline loops: CDR1 SGHTS, CDR2 YDEGEE. Deletions cut 4 bases from V and 0 bases from J, with 14 bases between. This CDR3 has 15 amino acids. The CDR3 nucleotides are TGTGCCAGCAGCCCGGGGGCGGCGAGCTCCTACGAGCAGTACTTC. Protein: CASSPGAASSYEQYF.

The chain joins TRBV11-2 to TRBJ1-1; 9 nucleotides agree with TRBD1. V dropped 5 bases and J dropped 3; count of bases not matched to a gene: 10. The CDR3 is made up of 16 amino acids. Germline V gene data show CDR1 as SGHAT and CDR2 as FQNNGV. CDR3 DNA sequence: TGTGCCAGCAGCGCCACTGGCCGGACAGGGGACACTGAAGCTTTCTTT. Its translation is CASSATGRTGDTEAFF.

This clone was recorded once. The CDR3 region is CASSEARGRGDGYTF. As DNA, the CDR3 is TGTGCCAGCAGTGAAGCGAGGGGTCGTGGTGATGGCTACACCTTC. The chain joins TRBV2 to TRBJ1-2, with D maybe TRBD1 (5 bases). CDR1 is SNHLY and CDR2 is FYNNEI in the germline V gene. The length of the CDR3 is 15 residues. With 0 bases removed from V and 6 bases from J, the gap between germline ends came to 14 bases.

The chain employs TRBV29-1 and TRBJ1-3; D may be TRBD1 (6 bases). Per germline, CDR1 SQVTM and CDR2 ANQGSEA. CDR3 size: 14 residues. Trimming shortened V by 4 bases and J by 4 bases, and 14 bases separated the two germline ends. CDR3 amino acids: CSVGRGSYGNTIYF. The DNA for the CDR3 is TGCAGCGTTGGGAGGGGGAGTTACGGAAACACCATATATTTT.

The J gene is TRBJ2-7, the V gene TRBV19, with TRBD1 matching 7 bases. The J segment lost 5 bases and the V segment lost 4 bases, leaving 11 bases of the junction unmatched. Germline CDR1 reads LNHDA; CDR2 reads SQIVND (reference sequence). The CDR3 has 15 amino acids. CDR3 nucleotide sequence: TGTGCCAGTAGTACCTTCCGGGACAGCGGCGACGAGCAGTACTTC. Translation: CASSTFRDSGDEQYF.

The V call is TRBV5-5, the J call TRBJ1-6; 9 bases fit TRBD1. V dropped 4 bases and J dropped 6; count of bases not matched to a gene: 5. Looked up from germline, CDR1 is SGHKS and CDR2 is YYEKEE (reference sequence). This CDR3 contains 15 residues. CDR3 region: CASSGQGFPNSPLHF. CDR3 in DNA: TGTGCCAGCAGCGGACAGGGGTTCCCTAATTCACCCCTCCACTTT.

V is TRBV7-9 and J is TRBJ1-1, with 10 bases identical to TRBD1. The CDR3 sequence is 14 residues long. J gave up 3 bases and V 4 bases, and 2 bases lay outside the gene matches. The V gene's germline CDR1 is SEHNR and CDR2 FQNEAQ (reference sequence). CDR3 nucleotides: TGTGCCAGCAGCTCTGGACAGGGGGACACTGAAGCTTTCTTT. This translates into CASSSGQGDTEAFF.

The genes are TRBV28 and TRBJ1-2, with 7 bases matching TRBD1. Germline V gene data show CDR1 as MDHEN and CDR2 as SYDVKM. The CDR3 runs to 13 residues. J gave up 4 bases and V 11 bases, and 10 bases lay outside the gene matches. DNA of the CDR3: TGTGCCGCCCAGGGGGGGCGCGTCTATGGCTACACCTTC. Translation: CAAQGGRVYGYTF.

The gene calls are TRBV7-2 and TRBJ1-2; D is unclear. There are 14 residues in the CDR3. Between the trimmed V and J ends, which lost 1 base and 7 bases, there was a span of 13 bases. Germline values: CDR1 SGHTA, CDR2 FQGNSA. CDR3 amino acids: CASSLEGDSTGYTF. The CDR3 DNA is TGTGCCAGCAGCTTAGAGGGAGACTCTACTGGCTACACCTTC. Filled out from reference TRBV7-2 and TRBJ1-2, the complete variable domain reads GAGVSQSPSNKVTEKGKDVELRCDPISGHTALYWYRQSLGQGLEFLIYFQGNSAPDKSGLPSDRFSAERTGGSVSTLTIQRTQQEDSAVYLCASSLEGDSTGYTFGSGTRLTVV.

CDR3 residues: CASSQENSPSPDTQYF. CDR3 sequence (DNA): TGTGCCAGCAGCCAAGAGAACAGTCCCTCCCCAGATACGCAGTATTTT. The J gene is TRBJ2-3, the V gene TRBV4-2, with D hard to call. Trimming removed 0 bases from V and 4 bases from J, with 14 bases in between. The CDR3 is 16 amino acids. Germline CDR1 LGHNA, CDR2 YNFKEQ.

The chain employs TRBV19 and TRBJ2-7; no firm D call. Between the trimmed V and J ends, which lost 3 bases and 2 bases, there was a span of 8 bases. In germline, CDR1 is LNHDA, CDR2 SQIVND (reference sequence). CDR3 length: 13 amino acids. The CDR3 region has the DNA TGTGCCAGTAGTATCGGCGTTACCTACGAGCAGTACTTC. This gives the protein CASSIGVTYEQYF.

The chain employs TRBV30 and TRBJ1-6, with a tentative D call TRBD1 (5 bases). Germline V gene lookup returns CDR1 GTSNPN and CDR2 SVGIG (reference sequence). The CDR3 covers 16 residues. V lost 5 bases, J lost 0 bases, and 14 bases lay in between. The CDR3 protein is CAWGTGASSYNSPLHF. The DNA of the CDR3 is TGTGCCTGGGGGACGGGTGCAAGCTCCTATAATTCACCCCTCCACTTT.

The V gene is TRBV10-3, the J gene TRBJ1-2; TRBD1 aligns across 9 bases. V trimming: 11 bases; J trimming: 8 bases; junction bases outside the gene matches: 9. The CDR3 loop spans 12 amino acids. Germline CDR1 and CDR2: ENHRY and SYGVKD. The CDR3 nucleotides read TGTGCCGCCTCGGGACAGGGCTTGGGCTACACCTTC. The encoded protein is CAASGQGLGYTF.

The chain uses TRBV28 and TRBJ1-1, with no clear D. Per germline, CDR1 MDHEN and CDR2 SYDVKM. V was clipped by 4 bases and J by 1 base, with 13 bases between them. The CDR3 sequence is 15 residues long. CDR3 region: CASSSHLLGNTEAFF. In nucleotides, the CDR3 is TGTGCCAGCAGTTCGCACCTCCTTGGGAACACTGAAGCTTTCTTT.

The chain employs TRBV7-3 and TRBJ1-6, with a tentative D call TRBD1 (6 bases). This CDR3 region has 14 residues. CDR1 and CDR2 (germline): SGHTA, FQGTGA. Trimming shortened V by 3 bases and J by 8 bases, and 11 bases separated the two germline ends. In DNA, the CDR3 is TGTGCCAGCAGCTTGCGAGGGGGAGATTCACCCCTCCACTTT. Translated: CASSLRGGDSPLHF.

The DNA of the CDR3 is TGTGCCAGCAGCTCCCCGGGACTAGCGGGAACCTACAATGAGCAGTTCTTC. It encodes CASSSPGLAGTYNEQFF. The rearrangement uses TRBV9 and TRBJ2-1; 13 bases map to TRBD2. The germline CDR1 and CDR2 sequences are SGDLS and YYNGEE. This CDR3 has 17 amino acids. J gave up 2 bases and V 4 bases, and 6 bases lay outside the gene matches.

The J gene is TRBJ1-1, the V gene TRBV19; 7 nucleotides align to TRBD1. Trimming took 4 bases from V and 5 from J; bases not matched to a gene: 1. This CDR3 is 12 amino acids long. CDR1 and CDR2 (germline): LNHDA, SQIVND (reference sequence). The CDR3 sequence is CASSTQGTEAFF. The DNA for the CDR3 is TGTGCCAGTAGTACACAGGGGACTGAAGCTTTCTTT.

The genes are TRBV30 and TRBJ2-5; D gene uncertain. The length of the CDR3 is 12 residues. The germline V gene encodes CDR1 GTSNPN and CDR2 SVGIG (reference sequence). Trimming took off 5 bases at V and 3 bases at J, with 10 bases between the two ends. CDR3 region: CAWGSGEETQYF. Written as DNA, the CDR3 is TGTGCCTGGGGCAGTGGGGAAGAGACCCAGTACTTC.

This clone has just a few counts. The chain carries TRBV3-1 (or the pseudogene TRBV3-2) and TRBJ1-5; tentative D call: TRBD1 (6 bases). The V and J ends lost 1 base and 7 bases respectively, with 11 bases between them. Germline values: CDR1 LGHDT, CDR2 YNNKEL (reference sequence). This CDR3 has 14 amino acids. The CDR3 sequence: CASSQVVRGQPQHF. DNA of the CDR3: TGTGCCAGCAGCCAAGTCGTCAGGGGACAGCCCCAGCATTTT.